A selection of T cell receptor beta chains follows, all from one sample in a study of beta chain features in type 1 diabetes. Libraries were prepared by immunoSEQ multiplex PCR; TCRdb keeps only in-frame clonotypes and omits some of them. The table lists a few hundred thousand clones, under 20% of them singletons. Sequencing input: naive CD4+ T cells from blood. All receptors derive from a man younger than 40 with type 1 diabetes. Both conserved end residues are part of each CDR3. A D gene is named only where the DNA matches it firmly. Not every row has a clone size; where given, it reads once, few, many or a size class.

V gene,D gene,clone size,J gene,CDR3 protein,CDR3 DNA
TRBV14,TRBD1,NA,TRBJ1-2,CASSWTGSYGYTF,TGTGCCAGCAGCTGGACAGGGTCCTATGGCTACACCTTC
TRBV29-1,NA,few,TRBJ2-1,CSVEKSDYEQFF,TGCAGCGTTGAAAAGAGCGATTATGAGCAGTTCTTC
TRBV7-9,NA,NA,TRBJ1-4,CASSSGTSEGRGEKLFF,TGTGCCAGCAGCTCCGGGACCTCCGAAGGTCGGGGTGAAAAACTGTTTTTT
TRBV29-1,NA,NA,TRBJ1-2,CSVVVNYGYTF,TGCAGCGTTGTAGTTAACTATGGCTACACCTTC
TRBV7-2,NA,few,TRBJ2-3,CASSIDGSADTQYF,TGTGCCAGCAGCATAGATGGCAGCGCAGATACGCAGTATTTT
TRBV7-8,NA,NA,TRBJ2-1,CASSLDPPSAYNEQFF,TGTGCCAGCAGCTTAGACCCTCCGTCTGCTTACAATGAGCAGTTCTTC
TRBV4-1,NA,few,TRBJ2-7,CASSQVTWDEQYF,TGCGCCAGCAGCCAAGTTACGTGGGACGAGCAGTACTTC
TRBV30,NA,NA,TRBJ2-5,CAWSDSVSGEQETQYF,TGTGCCTGGAGTGACAGTGTTAGCGGAGAGCAAGAGACCCAGTACTTC
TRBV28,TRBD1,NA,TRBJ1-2,CASSLDRGHGYTF,TGTGCCAGCAGTTTGGACAGGGGGCACGGCTACACCTTC
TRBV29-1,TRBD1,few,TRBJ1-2,CSARQGALDGYTF,TGCAGCGCCAGACAGGGGGCCTTGGATGGCTACACCTTC
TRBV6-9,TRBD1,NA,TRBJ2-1,CASSYRGTGYPDEQFF,TGTGCCAGCAGTTATCGTGGGACAGGGTACCCGGATGAGCAGTTCTTC
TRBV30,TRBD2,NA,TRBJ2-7,CAWVGVAGASKYF,TGTGCCTGGGTGGGGGTAGCGGGAGCTAGTAAGTACTTC
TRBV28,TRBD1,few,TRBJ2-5,CASSTGQEETQYF,TGTGCCAGCAGTACGGGACAGGAAGAGACCCAGTACTTC
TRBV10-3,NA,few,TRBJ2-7,CAISETAPKAYEQYF,TGTGCCATCAGTGAGACGGCTCCCAAGGCCTACGAGCAGTACTTC
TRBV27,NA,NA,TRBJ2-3,CAPHSVGAASTDTQYF,TGTGCCCCTCACAGCGTGGGGGCGGCGAGCACAGATACGCAGTATTTT
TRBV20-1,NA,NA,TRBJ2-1,CSASGYNEQFF,TGCAGTGCTAGTGGATACAATGAGCAGTTCTTC
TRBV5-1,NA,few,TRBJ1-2,CASSTETGAYGYTF,TGCGCCAGCAGCACAGAGACAGGAGCATATGGCTACACCTTC
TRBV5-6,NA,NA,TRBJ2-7,CASRNQGLYEQYF,TGTGCCAGCAGGAACCAAGGGTTATACGAGCAGTACTTC
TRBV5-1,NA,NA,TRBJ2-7,CASSSNYEQYF,TGCGCCAGCAGCTCGAACTACGAGCAGTACTTC
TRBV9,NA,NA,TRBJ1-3,CASSVAAGGNTIYF,TGTGCCAGCAGCGTAGCTGCAGGAGGAAACACCATATATTTT
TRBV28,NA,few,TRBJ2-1,CASSTSTGNEQFF,TGTGCCAGCAGTACTAGCACTGGCAATGAGCAGTTCTTC
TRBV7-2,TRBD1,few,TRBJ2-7,CASSLPDRGSYEQYF,TGTGCCAGCAGCTTACCGGACAGGGGGTCCTACGAGCAGTACTTC
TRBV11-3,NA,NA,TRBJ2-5,CASSSGTQKETQYF,TGTGCCAGCAGCTCCGGGACACAGAAAGAGACCCAGTACTTC
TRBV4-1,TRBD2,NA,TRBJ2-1,CASSQSFTSGRAYEQFF,TGCGCCAGCAGCCAGTCCTTTACTAGCGGGAGGGCCTATGAGCAGTTCTTC
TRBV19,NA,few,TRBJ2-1,CASSTGTAVRDEQFF,TGTGCCAGTTCTACTGGGACGGCGGTCCGGGATGAGCAGTTCTTC
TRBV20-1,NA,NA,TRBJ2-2,CSPHNAGELFF,TGCAGTCCCCACAACGCCGGGGAGCTGTTTTTT
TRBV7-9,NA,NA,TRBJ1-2,CASSRGHPDGYTF,TGTGCCAGCAGCAGGGGACACCCAGATGGCTACACCTTC
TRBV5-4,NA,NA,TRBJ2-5,CASSLVSRETQYF,TGTGCCAGCAGCTTGGTTTCACGAGAGACCCAGTACTTC
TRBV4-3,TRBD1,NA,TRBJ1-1,CASSQGQGITEAFF,TGCGCCAGCAGCCAAGGACAGGGTATCACTGAAGCTTTCTTT